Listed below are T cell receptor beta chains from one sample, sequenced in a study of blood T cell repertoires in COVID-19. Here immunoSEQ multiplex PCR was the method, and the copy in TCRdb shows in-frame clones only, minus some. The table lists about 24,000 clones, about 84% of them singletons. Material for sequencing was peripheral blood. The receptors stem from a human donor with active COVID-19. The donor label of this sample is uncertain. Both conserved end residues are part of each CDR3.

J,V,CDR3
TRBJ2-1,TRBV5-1,CASSITGDAYNEQFF
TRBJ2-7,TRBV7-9,CASSFQNYEQYF
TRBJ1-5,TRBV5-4,CASSLPGQPQHF
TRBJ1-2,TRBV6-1,CASSERTGEGYTF
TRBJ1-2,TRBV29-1,CSVDRTHLDGYTF
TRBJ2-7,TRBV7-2,CASSQMGLAGGGDEQYF
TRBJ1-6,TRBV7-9,CASSFRTGGHNSPLHF
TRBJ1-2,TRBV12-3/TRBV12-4,CASSATGADGYTF
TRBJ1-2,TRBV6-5,CASSSYSYRGGYTF
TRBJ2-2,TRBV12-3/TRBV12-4,CASSLLGELFF
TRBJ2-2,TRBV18,CASSPTTGGATGELFF
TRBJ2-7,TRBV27,CATGLAAYEQYF
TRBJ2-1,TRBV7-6,CASSPQPPRTGNEQFF
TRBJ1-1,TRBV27,CASRGFTEAFF
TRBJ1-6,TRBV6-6,CASKSSGNSSPLHF
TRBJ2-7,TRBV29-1,CSVEAQRDRRYEQYF
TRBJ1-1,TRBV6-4,CASSGTANTEAFF
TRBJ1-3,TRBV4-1,CASSQDQRDRGSGNTIYF
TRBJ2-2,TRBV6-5,CASSYSSSGNTGELFF
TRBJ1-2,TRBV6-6,CASSPPTGYGYTF
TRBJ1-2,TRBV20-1,CSASNEGGTGKYYGYTF
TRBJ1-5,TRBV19,CASNRGQLNQPQHF
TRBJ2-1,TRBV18,CASSPENEQFF
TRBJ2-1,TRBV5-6,CASSLPLAAYNEQFF
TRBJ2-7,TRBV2,CASSLQGATYEQYF
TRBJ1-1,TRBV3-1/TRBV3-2,CASSPETAGGTEAFF
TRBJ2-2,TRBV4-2,CASSQEPSGLTQHGELFF
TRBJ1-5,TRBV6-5,CASSSQGYNQPQHF
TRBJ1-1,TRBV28,CASTTVTEAFF
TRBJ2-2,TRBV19,CASSIWRGPLGGELFF
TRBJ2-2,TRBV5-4,CASRSGTGGTGELFF
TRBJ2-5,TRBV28,CASSLRGGQETQYF
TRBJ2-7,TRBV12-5,CASGPSQITSGAYEQYF
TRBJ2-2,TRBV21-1,CASSKVLAGAGELFF
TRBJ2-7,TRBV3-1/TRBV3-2,CASSQDGAGTYEQYF
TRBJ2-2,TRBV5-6,CASSVYSGELFF
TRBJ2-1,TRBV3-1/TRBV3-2,CASSQGTGPRNEQFF
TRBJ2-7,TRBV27,CASSSGFYEQYF
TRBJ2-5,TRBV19,CASSSRGRGETQYF
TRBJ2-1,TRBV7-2,CASQPGGGSSPEQFF
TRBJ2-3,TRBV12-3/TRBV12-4,CASSLYQGTQYF
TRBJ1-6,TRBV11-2,CASRLRTGGNSPLHF
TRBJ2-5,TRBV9,CASSVGGGTRETQYF
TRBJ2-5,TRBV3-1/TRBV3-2,CASSQVSETQYF
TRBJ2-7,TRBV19,CASSGLTETHSYEQYF
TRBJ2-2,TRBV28,CASSRTGASTGELFF
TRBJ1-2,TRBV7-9,CASSTETGGAYGYTF
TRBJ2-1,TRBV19,CASRSSGYYNEQFF
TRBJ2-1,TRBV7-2,CASSLTSGAYNEQFF
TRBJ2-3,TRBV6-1,CASSERSFGADTQYF
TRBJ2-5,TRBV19,CASSRGTSGRGTQYF
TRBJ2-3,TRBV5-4,CASSLQSDTQYF
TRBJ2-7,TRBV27,CASSRTSGGGAYEQYF
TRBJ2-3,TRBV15,CATSRALTGQLTDTQYF
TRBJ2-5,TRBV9,CASSVEIEATEVETQYF
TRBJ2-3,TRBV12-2,CASRNRGGLFVTDTQYF
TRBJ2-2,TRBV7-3,CASSPSFVAGELFF
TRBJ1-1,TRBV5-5,CASSADRNTEAFF
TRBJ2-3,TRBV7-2,CASSTGLAGAGDTQYF
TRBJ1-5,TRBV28,CASSQPGTGGNQPQHF